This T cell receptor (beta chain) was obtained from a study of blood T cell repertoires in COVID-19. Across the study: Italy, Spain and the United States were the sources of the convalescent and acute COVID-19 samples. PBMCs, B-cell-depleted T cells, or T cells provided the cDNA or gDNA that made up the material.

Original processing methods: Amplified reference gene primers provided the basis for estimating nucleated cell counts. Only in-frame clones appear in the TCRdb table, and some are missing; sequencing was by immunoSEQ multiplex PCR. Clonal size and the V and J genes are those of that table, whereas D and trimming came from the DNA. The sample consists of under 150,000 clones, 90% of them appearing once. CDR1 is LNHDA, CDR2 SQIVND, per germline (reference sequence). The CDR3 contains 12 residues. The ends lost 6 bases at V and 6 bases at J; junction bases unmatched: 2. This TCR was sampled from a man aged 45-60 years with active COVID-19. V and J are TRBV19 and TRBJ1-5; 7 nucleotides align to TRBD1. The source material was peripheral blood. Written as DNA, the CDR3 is TGTGCCAGTAGCGACAGGGTTCAGCCCCAGCATTTT. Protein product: CASSDRVQPQHF.